This TCR beta chain was documented in a study of blood T cell repertoires in COVID-19 (TCRdb year 2020). For the wider study: Collaborator samples came from the United States, Italy and Spain and covered acute and convalescent phases of COVID-19. HLA class I and class II types, where available, came from metadata supplied by the sample provider rather than from assay-based typing. Subjects who had been exposed to COVID-19, were actively infected with it, or had recovered from it provided the deeply sampled blood TCRbeta repertoires that made up the dataset. The sample metadata nearly always contained a de-identified subject ID, COVID-19 status, age in years and sex. Samples came from the ongoing ImmuneRACE study (first 160 participants) plus 1,254 subjects from 6 global collaborators. The repertoires were made available in a free public database intended to serve as a resource for research on the immune response to SARS-CoV-2. The material from the prospective study consisted of cDNA or gDNA derived from T cells, B-cell-depleted T cells, or PBMCs.

Study-wide conclusions, independent of this receptor: Clinical and demographic metadata were provided uncurated, with the amount varying by source and participant.

This clone has only a few counts. Which antigen it targets is not known. Base qualities are not provided; no much larger clone lies one nucleotide away. Collaborating institutions collected whole blood in K2EDTA tubes following their own protocols. For TCRbeta analysis, collaborators shipped samples as frozen whole blood, isolated PBMCs, or DNA extracted from either of those sample types. The junction shows trimming of 6 bases on V and 6 bases on J, and the gene matches do not reach 6 bases of it. The germline V gene supplies CDR1 MDHEN and CDR2 SYDVKM. Including the terminal cysteine and phenylalanine, the CDR3 comprises 13 residues. The entry retains the CDR3 DNA only, 39 bases that are in frame from base 1. TCRbeta CDR3 regions were amplified from genomic DNA by means of the immunoSEQ Assay, a bias-controlled multiplex PCR. The original pipeline was this. The number of nucleated cells in each sample was estimated by amplification of reference gene primers within the assay. To quantify the absolute abundance of each unique TCRbeta CDR3 rearrangement, sequence reads were collapsed and filtered. For each sample, productive Simpson clonality was calculated as the square root of Simpson's diversity index across productive rearrangements. As stored in TCRdb, this immuneACCESS dataset retains in-frame rearrangements with V and J assigned. A fraction of the clones does not appear; measured against another copy, unresolved V genes explain less than half of the discrepancy, and the remainder lacks a known reason. D and trimming were read from the DNA, whereas the V and J calls and clone size are those reported in that table. Within this sample are 90,000 to 130,000 clones, with about 79% of them counted one time only. 16% of the sample is held by the ten biggest clonotypes.

Recombination joined TRBV28 with TRBJ1-2, and TRBD1 aligns with 8 junction nucleotides. The TCR comes from a woman aged 80 or over with active or convalescent COVID-19. The source material was peripheral blood. The CDR3 amino acid sequence is: CASRQQGADGYTF. The sequenced DNA is TGTGCCAGCAGACAGCAGGGGGCGGATGGCTACACCTTC.